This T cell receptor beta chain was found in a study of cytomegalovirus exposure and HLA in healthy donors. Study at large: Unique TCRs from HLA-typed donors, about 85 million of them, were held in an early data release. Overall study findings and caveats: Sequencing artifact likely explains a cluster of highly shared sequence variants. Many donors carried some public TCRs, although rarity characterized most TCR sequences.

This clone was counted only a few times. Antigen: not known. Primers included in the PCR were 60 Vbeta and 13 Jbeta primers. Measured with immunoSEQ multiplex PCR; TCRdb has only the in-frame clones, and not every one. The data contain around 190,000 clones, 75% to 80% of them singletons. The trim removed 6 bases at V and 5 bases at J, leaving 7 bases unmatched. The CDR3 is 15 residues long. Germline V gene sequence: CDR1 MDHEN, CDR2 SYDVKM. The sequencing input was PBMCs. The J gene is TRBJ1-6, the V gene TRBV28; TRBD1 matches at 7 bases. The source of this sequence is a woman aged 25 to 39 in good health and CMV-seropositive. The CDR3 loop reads CASRPDRLNNSPLHF. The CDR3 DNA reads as TGTGCCAGCAGACCGGACAGGTTGAATAATTCACCCCTCCACTTT.